This T cell receptor beta chain originates from a study of blood T cell repertoires in COVID-19. For the study at large: Donors in the United States, Italy and Spain gave samples during acute or convalescent COVID-19.

The protocol was immunoSEQ multiplex PCR, while the TCRdb copy is restricted to in-frame clones and leaves out a portion. The sample shows around 300,000 clones, more than 75% of them seen only once. Germline V gene data show CDR1 as MNHEY and CDR2 as SMNVEV (reference sequence). The V end lost 5 bases, the J end lost 4 bases, and 15 bases lay between the germline ends. This CDR3 is 15 amino acids long. In its sample, this clone was seen once. The TCR was taken from a woman aged 50 to 60 with active or convalescent COVID-19. The sample taken for sequencing was peripheral blood. This sequence joins TRBV27 and TRBJ1-5; D unclear. CDR3 region: CASSLSAEVNQPQHF. The CDR3 region has the DNA TGTGCCAGCAGTCTGTCGGCCGAGGTGAATCAGCCCCAGCATTTT.